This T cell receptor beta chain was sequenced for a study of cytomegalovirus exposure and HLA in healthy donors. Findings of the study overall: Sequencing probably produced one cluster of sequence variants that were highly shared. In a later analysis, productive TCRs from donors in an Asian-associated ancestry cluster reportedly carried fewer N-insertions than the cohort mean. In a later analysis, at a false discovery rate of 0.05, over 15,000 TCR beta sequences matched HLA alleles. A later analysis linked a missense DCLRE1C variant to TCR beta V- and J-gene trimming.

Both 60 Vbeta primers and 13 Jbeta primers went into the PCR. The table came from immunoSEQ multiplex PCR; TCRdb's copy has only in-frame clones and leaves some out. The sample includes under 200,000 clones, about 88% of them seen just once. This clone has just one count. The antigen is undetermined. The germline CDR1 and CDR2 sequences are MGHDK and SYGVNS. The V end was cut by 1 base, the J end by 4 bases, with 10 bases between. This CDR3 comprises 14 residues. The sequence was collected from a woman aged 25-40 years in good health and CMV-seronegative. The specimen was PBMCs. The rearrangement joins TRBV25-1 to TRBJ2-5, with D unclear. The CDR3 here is CASSESVNRETQYF. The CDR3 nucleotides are TGTGCCAGCAGTGAATCGGTGAATAGAGAGACCCAGTACTTC.